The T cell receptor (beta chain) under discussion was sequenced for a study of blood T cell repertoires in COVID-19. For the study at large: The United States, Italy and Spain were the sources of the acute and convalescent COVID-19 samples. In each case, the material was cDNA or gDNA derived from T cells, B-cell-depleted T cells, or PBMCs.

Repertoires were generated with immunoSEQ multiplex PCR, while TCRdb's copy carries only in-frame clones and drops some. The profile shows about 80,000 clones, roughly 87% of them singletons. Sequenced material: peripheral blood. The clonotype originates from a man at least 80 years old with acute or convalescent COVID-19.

This CDR3 reads CASSEVRGLTETQYF. CDR3 nucleotides: TGTGCCAGCAGTGAAGTTAGGGGGCTCACGGAGACCCAGTACTTC. V gene TRBV6-1 combines with J gene TRBJ2-5; 7 nucleotides match TRBD1. V lost 1 base, J lost 5 bases, and 7 bases stayed unmatched. The CDR3 length is 15 residues. Germline V gene data show CDR1 as MNHNS and CDR2 as SASEGT.